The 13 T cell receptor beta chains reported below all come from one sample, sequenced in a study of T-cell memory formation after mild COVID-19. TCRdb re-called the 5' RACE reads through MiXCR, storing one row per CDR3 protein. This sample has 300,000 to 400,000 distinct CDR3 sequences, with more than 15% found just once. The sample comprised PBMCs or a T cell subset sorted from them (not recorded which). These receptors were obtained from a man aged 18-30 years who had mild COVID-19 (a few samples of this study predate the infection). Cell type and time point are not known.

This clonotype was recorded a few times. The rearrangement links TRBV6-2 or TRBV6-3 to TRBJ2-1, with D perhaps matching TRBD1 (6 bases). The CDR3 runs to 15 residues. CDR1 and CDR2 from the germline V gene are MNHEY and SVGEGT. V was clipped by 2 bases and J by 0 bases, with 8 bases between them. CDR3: CASSYGQSSYNEQFF. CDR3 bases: TGTGCCAGCAGTTACGGACAGAGCTCCTACAATGAGCAGTTCTTC.

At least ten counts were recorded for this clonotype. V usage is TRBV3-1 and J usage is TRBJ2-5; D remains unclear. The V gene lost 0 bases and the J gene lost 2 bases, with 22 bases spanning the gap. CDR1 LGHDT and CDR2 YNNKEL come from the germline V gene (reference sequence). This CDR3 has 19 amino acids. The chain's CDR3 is CASSQERRGWLASQETQYF. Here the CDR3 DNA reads TGTGCCAGCAGCCAAGAGCGTCGTGGATGGTTGGCCTCTCAAGAGACCCAGTACTTC.

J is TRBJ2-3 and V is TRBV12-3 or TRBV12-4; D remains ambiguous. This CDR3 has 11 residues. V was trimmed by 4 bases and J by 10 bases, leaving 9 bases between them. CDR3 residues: CASSSLGPQYF. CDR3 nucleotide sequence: TGTGCCAGCAGTTCCTTAGGGCCGCAGTATTTT.

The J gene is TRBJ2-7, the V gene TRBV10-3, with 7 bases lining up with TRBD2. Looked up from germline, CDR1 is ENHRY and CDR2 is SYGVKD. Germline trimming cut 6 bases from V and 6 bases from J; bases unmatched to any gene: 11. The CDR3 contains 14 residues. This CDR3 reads CAIRGRAAGFEQYF. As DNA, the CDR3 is TGTGCCATCAGGGGGAGGGCAGCCGGGTTCGAGCAGTACTTC.

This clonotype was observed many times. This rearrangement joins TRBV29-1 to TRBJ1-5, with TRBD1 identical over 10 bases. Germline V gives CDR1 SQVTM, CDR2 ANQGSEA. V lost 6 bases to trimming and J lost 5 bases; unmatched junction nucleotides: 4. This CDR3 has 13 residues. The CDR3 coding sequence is TGCAGCGTAGTGACAGGGGGCTATCAGCCCCAGCATTTT. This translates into CSVVTGGYQPQHF.

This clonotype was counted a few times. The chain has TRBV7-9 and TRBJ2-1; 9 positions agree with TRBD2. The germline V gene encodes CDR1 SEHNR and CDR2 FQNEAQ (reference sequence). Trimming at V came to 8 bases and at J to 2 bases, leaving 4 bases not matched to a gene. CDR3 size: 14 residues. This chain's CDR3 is CASGAGGPYNEQFF. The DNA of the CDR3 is TGTGCCAGCGGGGCGGGGGGGCCCTACAATGAGCAGTTCTTC.

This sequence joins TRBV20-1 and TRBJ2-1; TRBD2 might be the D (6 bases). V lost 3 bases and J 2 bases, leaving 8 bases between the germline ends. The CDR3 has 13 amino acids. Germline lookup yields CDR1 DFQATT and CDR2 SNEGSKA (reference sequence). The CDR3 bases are TGCAGTGCTAGCGGGGAGGCCTACAATGAGCAGTTCTTC. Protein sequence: CSASGEAYNEQFF.

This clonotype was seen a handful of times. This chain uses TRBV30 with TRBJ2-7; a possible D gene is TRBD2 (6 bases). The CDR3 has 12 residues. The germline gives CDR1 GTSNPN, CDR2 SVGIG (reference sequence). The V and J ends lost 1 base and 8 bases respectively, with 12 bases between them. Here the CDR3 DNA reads TGTGCCTGGAGTGCCCTCGGGGGTCAGCAGTACTTC. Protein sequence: CAWSALGGQQYF.

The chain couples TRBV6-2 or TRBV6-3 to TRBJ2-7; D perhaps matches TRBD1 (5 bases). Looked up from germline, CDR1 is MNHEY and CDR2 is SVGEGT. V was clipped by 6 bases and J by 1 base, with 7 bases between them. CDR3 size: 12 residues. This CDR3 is CASSRQSYEQYV. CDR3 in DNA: TGTGCCAGCAGCCGACAGTCCTACGAGCAGTACGTC.

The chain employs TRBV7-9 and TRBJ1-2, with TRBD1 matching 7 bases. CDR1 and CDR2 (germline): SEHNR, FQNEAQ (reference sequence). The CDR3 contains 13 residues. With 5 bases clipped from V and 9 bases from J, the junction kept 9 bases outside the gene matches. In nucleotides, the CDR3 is TGTGCCAGCAGCCCCAGACAGGGACCGAGCTACACCTTC. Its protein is CASSPRQGPSYTF.

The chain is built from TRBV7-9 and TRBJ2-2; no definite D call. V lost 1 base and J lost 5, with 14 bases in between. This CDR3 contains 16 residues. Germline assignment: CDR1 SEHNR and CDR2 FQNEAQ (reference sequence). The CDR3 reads CASSLGVSLGTGELFF. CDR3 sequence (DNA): TGTGCCAGCAGCTTAGGTGTTTCTTTGGGGACCGGGGAGCTGTTTTTT.

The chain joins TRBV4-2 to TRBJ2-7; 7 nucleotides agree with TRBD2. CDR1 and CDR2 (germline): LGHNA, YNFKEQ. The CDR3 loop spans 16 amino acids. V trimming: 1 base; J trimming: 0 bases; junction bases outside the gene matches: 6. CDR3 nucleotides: TGTGCCAGCAGCCAAGGGGAGGGTACGAGCTCCTACGAGCAGTACTTC. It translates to CASSQGEGTSSYEQYF.

The CDR3 loop is CASTSQGVGTEAFF. The CDR3 bases are TGTGCCAGCACCTCACAGGGGGTAGGCACTGAAGCTTTCTTT. V and J are TRBV6-5 and TRBJ1-1; TRBD1 agrees at 8 bases. V shed 7 bases, J shed 4 bases, and the junction held 8 bases outside the gene matches. The germline CDR1 and CDR2 sequences are MNHEY and SVGAGI. This CDR3 contains 14 residues.